A single sample gave rise to the 2 T cell receptor beta chains below, sequenced in a study of CD8 T cells in ankylosing spondylitis. Overall study results and limits: Ankylosing spondylitis blood appeared to be characterized by a TCR beta motif of 8 or 9 highly homologous variants.

MiXCR, run by TCRdb on the 5' RACE reads, gives a single entry per CDR3 protein. The table shows 700,000 to 1,000,000 distinct CDR3 sequences, with 12% occurring only once. These TCRs are of unknown antigen specificity. Specimen: blood, either unsorted or a sorted T cell fraction (not recorded which). Receptors originate from a male donor with ankylosing spondylitis.

This clonotype was seen more than once but under ten times. This chain uses TRBV7-9 with TRBJ2-7, with 7 positions matching TRBD1. This CDR3 has 15 residues. Germline CDR1 and CDR2: SEHNR and FQNEAQ (reference sequence). J gave up 3 bases and V 5 bases, and 10 bases lay outside the gene matches. The CDR3 nucleotides read TGTGCCAGCAGCAACAGGGGCCAAGGGCTCTACGAGCAGTACTTC. Translating gives CASSNRGQGLYEQYF.

This clonotype was counted a few times. This chain links TRBV7-2 with TRBJ2-1; D not resolved. The CDR3 spans 14 residues. Trimming cost V 6 bases and J 4 bases, with 13 bases left between them. Germline CDR1 reads SGHTA; CDR2 reads FQGNSA. The CDR3 region has the DNA TGTGCCAGCAGTTCAGATGACCGTTACAATGAGCAGTTCTTC. Protein product: CASSSDDRYNEQFF.